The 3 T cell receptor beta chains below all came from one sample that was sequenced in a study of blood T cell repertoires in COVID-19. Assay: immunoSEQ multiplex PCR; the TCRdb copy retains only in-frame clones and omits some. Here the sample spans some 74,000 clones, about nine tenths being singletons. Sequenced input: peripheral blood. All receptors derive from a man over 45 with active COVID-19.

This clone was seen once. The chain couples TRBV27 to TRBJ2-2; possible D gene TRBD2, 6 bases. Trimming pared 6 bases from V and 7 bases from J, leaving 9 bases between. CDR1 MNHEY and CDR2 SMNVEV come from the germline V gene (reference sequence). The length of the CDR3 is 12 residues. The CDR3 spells CASREGHGELFF. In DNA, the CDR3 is TGTGCCAGCAGGGAGGGTCACGGGGAGCTGTTTTTT.

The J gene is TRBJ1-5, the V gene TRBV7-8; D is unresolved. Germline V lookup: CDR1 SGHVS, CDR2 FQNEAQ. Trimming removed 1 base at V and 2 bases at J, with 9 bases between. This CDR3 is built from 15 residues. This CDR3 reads CASSLGSNRNQPQHF. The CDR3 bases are TGTGCCAGCAGCTTAGGGAGTAATCGCAATCAGCCCCAGCATTTT.

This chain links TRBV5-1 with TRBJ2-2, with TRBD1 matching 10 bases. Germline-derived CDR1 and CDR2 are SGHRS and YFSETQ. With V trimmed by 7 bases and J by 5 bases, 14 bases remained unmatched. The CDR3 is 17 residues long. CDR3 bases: TGCGCCAGCGATGTGGGGCCCGGGACAGGGGAAACCGGGGAGCTGTTTTTT. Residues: CASDVGPGTGETGELFF.